This TCR beta chain stems from a study of T cells in Graves' hyperthyroidism and ophthalmopathy. Amplification of TCR beta CDR3 regions was performed using RNA transcripts as template. TCR CDR3 regions were first amplified by RT-PCR with HTBI primers. Each CDR3 protein is one row after TCRdb ran MiXCR on the multiplex PCR reads. Among roughly 570,000 distinct CDR3 sequences, around 45% were seen once, and the ten largest hold under 20%. V lost 1 base and J lost 5; bases outside the gene matches: 8. This CDR3 is 17 amino acids long. Germline V gene lookup returns CDR1 LGHNA and CDR2 YNFKEQ. This clonotype was recorded once.

This clonotype was sampled from an adult woman with Graves' disease, either hyperthyroidism or ophthalmopathy (not recorded which). Sequenced: peripheral blood or thyroid tissue (not recorded which). This chain connects TRBV4-2 to TRBJ1-2, with TRBD1 matching over 12 bases. The CDR3 DNA sequence: TGTGCCAGCAGCCAAGTGTACCGGGGACAGGGGGCTTATGGCTACACCTTC. As protein: CASSQVYRGQGAYGYTF.